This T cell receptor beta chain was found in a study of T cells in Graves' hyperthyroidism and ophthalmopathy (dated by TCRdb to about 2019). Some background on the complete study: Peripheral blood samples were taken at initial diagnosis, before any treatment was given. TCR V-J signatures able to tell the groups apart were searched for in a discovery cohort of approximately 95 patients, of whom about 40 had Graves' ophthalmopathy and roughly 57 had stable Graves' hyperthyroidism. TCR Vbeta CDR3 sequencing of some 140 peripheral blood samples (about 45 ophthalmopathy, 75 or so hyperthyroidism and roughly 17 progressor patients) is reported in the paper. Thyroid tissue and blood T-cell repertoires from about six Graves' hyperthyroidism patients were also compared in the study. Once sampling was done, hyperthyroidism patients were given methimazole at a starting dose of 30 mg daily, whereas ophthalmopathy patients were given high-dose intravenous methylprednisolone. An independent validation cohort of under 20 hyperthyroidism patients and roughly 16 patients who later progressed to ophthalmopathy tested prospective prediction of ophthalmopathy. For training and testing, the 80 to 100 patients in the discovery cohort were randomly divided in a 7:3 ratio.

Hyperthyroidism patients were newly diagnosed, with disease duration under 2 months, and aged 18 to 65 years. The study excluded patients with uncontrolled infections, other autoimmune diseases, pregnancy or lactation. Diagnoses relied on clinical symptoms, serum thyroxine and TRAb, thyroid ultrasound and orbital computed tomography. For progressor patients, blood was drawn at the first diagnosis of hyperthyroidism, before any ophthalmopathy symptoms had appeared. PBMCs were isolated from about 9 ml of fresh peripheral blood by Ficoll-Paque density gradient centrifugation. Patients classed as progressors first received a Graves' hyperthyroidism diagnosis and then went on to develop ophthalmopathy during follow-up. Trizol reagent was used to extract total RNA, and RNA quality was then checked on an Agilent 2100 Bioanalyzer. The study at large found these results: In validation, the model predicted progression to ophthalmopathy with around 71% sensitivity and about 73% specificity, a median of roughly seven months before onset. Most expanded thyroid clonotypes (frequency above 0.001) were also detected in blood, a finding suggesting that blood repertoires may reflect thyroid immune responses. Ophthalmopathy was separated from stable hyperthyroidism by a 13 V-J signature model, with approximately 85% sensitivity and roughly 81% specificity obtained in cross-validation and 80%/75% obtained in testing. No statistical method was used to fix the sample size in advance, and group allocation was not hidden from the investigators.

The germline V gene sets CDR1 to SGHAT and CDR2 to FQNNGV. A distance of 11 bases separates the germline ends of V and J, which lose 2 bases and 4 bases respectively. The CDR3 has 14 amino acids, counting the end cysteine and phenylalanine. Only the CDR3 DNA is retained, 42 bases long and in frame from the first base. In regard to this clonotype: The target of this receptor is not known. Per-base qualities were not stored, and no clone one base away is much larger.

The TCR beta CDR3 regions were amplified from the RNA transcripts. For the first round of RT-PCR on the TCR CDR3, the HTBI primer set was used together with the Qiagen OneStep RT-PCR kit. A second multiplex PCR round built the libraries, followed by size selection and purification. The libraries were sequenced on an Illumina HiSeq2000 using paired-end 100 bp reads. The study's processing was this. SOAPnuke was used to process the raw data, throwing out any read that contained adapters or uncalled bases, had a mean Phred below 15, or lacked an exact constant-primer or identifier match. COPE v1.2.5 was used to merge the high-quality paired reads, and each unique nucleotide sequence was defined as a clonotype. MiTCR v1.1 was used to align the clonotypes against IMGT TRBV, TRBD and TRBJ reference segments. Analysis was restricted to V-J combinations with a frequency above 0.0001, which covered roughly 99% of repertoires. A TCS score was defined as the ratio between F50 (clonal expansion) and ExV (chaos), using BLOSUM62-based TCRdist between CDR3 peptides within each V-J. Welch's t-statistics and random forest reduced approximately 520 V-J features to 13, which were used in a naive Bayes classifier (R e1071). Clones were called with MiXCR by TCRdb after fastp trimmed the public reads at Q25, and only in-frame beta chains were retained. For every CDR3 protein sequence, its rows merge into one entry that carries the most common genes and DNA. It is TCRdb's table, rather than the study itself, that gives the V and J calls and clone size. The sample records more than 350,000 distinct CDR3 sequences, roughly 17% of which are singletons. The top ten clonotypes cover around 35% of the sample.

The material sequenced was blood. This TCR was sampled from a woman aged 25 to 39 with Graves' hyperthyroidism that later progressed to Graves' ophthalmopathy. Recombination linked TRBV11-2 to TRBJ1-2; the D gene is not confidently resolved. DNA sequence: TGTGCCAGCAGCTTAATAACAGATATCTATGGCTACACCTTC. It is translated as CASSLITDIYGYTF. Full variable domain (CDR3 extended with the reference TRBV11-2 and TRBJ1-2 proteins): EAGVAQSPRYKIIEKRQSVAFWCNPISGHATLYWYQQILGQGPKLLIQFQNNGVVDDSQLPKDRFSAERLKGVDSTLKIQPAKLEDSAVYLCASSLITDIYGYTFGSGTRLTVV.